A selection of T cell receptor beta chains follows, all from one sample in a study of cytotoxic CD8 clonotypes in ibrutinib-treated CLL. Profiled with immunoSEQ multiplex PCR; TCRdb holds only in-frame clones, not every one. Of 150,000 to 200,000 clones detected, roughly 84% appear once; the ten largest clones hold 3% to 3.5%. Sequences were derived from PBMCs, sampled at disease progression, from a patient treated with ibrutinib. All receptors derive from a human donor with chronic lymphocytic leukemia. The CDR3 runs from the conserved cysteine through the conserved F or W. D genes are given only for firm matches. Size is omitted from some rows. Given values are once, few, many or a class for expanded clones.

v_gene	abundance	d_gene	j_gene	CDR3aa	CDR3nt
TRBV9	NA	NA	TRBJ1-1	CASSPRGQENTEAFF	TGTGCCAGCAGCCCCCGTGGGCAAGAGAACACTGAAGCTTTCTTT
TRBV30	NA	TRBD2	TRBJ2-1	CAWRTSGRSNEQFF	TGTGCCTGGAGAACCAGCGGGAGATCGAATGAGCAGTTCTTC
TRBV4-1	NA	NA	TRBJ2-1	CASSQTGRLPNEQFF	TGCGCCAGCAGCCAAACGGGTCGACTACCCAATGAGCAGTTCTTC
TRBV9	once	TRBD1	TRBJ1-1	CASSEGQADTEAFF	TGTGCCAGCAGCGAGGGACAGGCGGACACTGAAGCTTTCTTT
TRBV1	NA	NA	TRBJ2-3	CTSSQDSATDTQYF	TGCACCAGCAGCCAAGATTCAGCGACAGATACGCAGTATTTT
TRBV6-1	NA	NA	TRBJ1-5	CASSGTVNSNQPQHF	TGTGCCAGCAGTGGGACAGTGAATAGCAATCAGCCCCAGCATTTT
TRBV28	NA	NA	TRBJ1-5	CASTPGDGAGSNQPQHF	TGTGCCAGCACTCCCGGGGACGGAGCGGGTAGCAATCAGCCCCAGCATTTT
TRBV4-2	NA	TRBD2	TRBJ2-1	CASSQAGLAGTEQFF	TGTGCCAGCAGCCAAGCGGGACTAGCGGGTACTGAGCAGTTCTTC
TRBV19	NA	TRBD1	TRBJ2-5	CASSNLMFSGQGRETQYF	TGTGCCAGTAGTAACCTGATGTTTTCGGGACAGGGGCGAGAGACCCAGTACTTC
TRBV7-2	once	TRBD1	TRBJ2-5	CASSSRVTGLETQYF	TGTGCCAGCAGCTCACGCGTGACAGGGTTGGAGACCCAGTACTTC
TRBV5-6	NA	NA	TRBJ1-6	CASRGRNNSPLHF	TGTGCCAGCAGGGGACGTAATAATTCACCCCTCCACTTT
TRBV5-4	NA	NA	TRBJ2-7	CASSGTGSSYEQYF	TGTGCCAGCAGTGGGACTGGAAGCTCCTACGAGCAGTACTTC
TRBV19	NA	TRBD1	TRBJ2-3	CASSTPPGQGVAWSTDTQYF	TGTGCCAGTAGTACCCCCCCGGGACAGGGGGTTGCTTGGAGCACAGATACGCAGTATTTT
TRBV30	once	TRBD1	TRBJ2-7	CAWEGTGAYEQYF	TGTGCCTGGGAGGGGACAGGGGCCTACGAGCAGTACTTC
TRBV25-1	once	NA	TRBJ1-1	CASSVQGESTEAFF	TGTGCCAGCAGTGTACAGGGAGAAAGCACTGAAGCTTTCTTT
TRBV6-6	NA	TRBD1	TRBJ1-4	CASRPDRGEEKLFF	TGTGCCAGCAGACCCGACAGGGGCGAAGAAAAACTGTTTTTT
TRBV6-6	NA	TRBD1	TRBJ1-2	CASSYYDRANYGYTF	TGTGCCAGCAGTTACTACGACAGGGCAAACTATGGCTACACCTTC
TRBV27	NA	TRBD1	TRBJ2-7	CASSFRDRPYEQYF	TGTGCCAGCAGTTTCCGGGACAGACCCTACGAGCAGTACTTC
TRBV5-4	NA	NA	TRBJ2-6	CASSLEDRFLFGANVLTF	TGTGCCAGCAGCTTGGAAGACAGGTTCCTTTTTGGGGCCAACGTCCTGACTTTC
TRBV19	NA	NA	TRBJ1-2	CASSAGNGYTF	TGTGCCAGTAGTGCAGGGAACGGCTACACCTTC
TRBV6-5	NA	TRBD1	TRBJ2-7	CASSLGTVLSEQYF	TGTGCCAGCAGTTTAGGGACAGTTTTATCCGAGCAGTACTTC
TRBV7-8	few	NA	TRBJ2-3	CASSLARSGERTDTQYF	TGTGCCAGCAGCTTAGCGCGGTCGGGAGAGAGGACAGATACGCAGTATTTT
TRBV28	once	NA	TRBJ1-1	CASSPGTEAFF	TGTGCCAGCAGTCCCGGGACTGAAGCTTTCTTT